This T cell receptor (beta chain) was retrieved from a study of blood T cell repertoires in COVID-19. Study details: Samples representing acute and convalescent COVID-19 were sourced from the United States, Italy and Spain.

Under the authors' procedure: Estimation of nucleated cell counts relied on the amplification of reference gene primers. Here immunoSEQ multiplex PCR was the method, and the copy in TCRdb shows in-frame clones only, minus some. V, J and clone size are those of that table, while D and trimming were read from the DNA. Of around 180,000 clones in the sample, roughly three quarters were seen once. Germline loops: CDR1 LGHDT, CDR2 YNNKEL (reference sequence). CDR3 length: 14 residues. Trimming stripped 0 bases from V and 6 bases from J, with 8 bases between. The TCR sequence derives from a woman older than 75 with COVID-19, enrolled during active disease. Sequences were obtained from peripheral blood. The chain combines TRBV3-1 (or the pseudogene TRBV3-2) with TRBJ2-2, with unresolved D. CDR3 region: CASSQDRVAGELFF. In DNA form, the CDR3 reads TGTGCCAGCAGCCAAGATCGGGTGGCCGGGGAGCTGTTTTTT.